The 14 T cell receptor beta chains below were found in one sample sequenced in a study of T cells in Graves' hyperthyroidism and ophthalmopathy. The TCR beta CDR3 regions underwent amplification using RNA transcripts as the source. With the HTBI primer set, the TCR CDR3 went through a first round of RT-PCR. One entry per CDR3 protein results from TCRdb running MiXCR on the multiplex PCR reads. The table records around 690,000 distinct CDR3 sequences, roughly 17% of them present only once. Sample: blood. The receptors come from a man in his forties or fifties with Graves' hyperthyroidism.

In this sample, this clonotype turned up many times. This chain links TRBV7-9 with TRBJ1-1; D not resolved. Germline-derived CDR1 and CDR2 are SEHNR and FQNEAQ (reference sequence). The CDR3 runs to 14 residues. Trimming stripped 2 bases from V and 1 base from J, with 8 bases between. For the CDR3, the DNA is TGTGCCAGCAGCTTATTCAGAGAGAACACTGAAGCTTTCTTT. Translated: CASSLFRENTEAFF.

This clonotype was observed at least ten times. The chain couples TRBV20-1 to TRBJ2-3; 8 bases align to TRBD2. V lost 6 bases, J lost 0 bases, and 8 bases stayed unmatched. Germline values: CDR1 DFQATT, CDR2 SNEGSKA (reference sequence). The CDR3 has 15 amino acids. The CDR3 nucleotides read TGCAGTGCAAGAACTAGCGGAGGTAGCACAGATACGCAGTATTTT. It translates to CSARTSGGSTDTQYF.

The gene calls are TRBV4-3 and TRBJ2-7; the D gene is possibly TRBD1 (6 bases). CDR1 is LGHNA and CDR2 is YSLEER in the germline V gene. The CDR3 is made up of 16 amino acids. V dropped 2 bases and J dropped 0 bases, with 14 bases sitting between them. As DNA, the CDR3 is TGCGCCAGCAGCCAATACAGGGTTCCAAGCTCCTACGAGCAGTACTTC. It is translated as CASSQYRVPSSYEQYF.

The J gene is TRBJ2-7, the V gene TRBV20-1, with D possibly matching TRBD2 (5 bases). Trimming took off 4 bases at V and 0 bases at J, with 13 bases between the two ends. The CDR3 runs to 14 residues. CDR1 and CDR2 from the germline V gene are DFQATT and SNEGSKA (reference sequence). CDR3 DNA: TGCAGTGCTACCACGGGATCGAGCTCCTACGAGCAGTACTTC. Translation gives CSATTGSSSYEQYF.

This clonotype was counted many times. The J gene is TRBJ2-1, the V gene TRBV3-1; 9 nucleotides match TRBD2. CDR3 size: 13 residues. The trim removed 6 bases at V and 8 bases at J, leaving 5 bases unmatched. From germline, CDR1 is LGHDT and CDR2 YNNKEL (reference sequence). Here the CDR3 reads CASRREGLDEQFF. The CDR3 DNA sequence: TGTGCCAGCAGGCGGGAGGGCCTCGATGAGCAGTTCTTC.

This chain joins TRBV29-1 and TRBJ1-3; D is unclear. The ends were cut back, 3 bases at V and 4 bases at J, with 10 bases in the middle. The CDR3 covers 13 residues. Looked up from germline, CDR1 is SQVTM and CDR2 is ANQGSEA. This chain's CDR3 is CSVDGGNGNTIYF. Written as DNA, the CDR3 is TGCAGCGTTGATGGCGGGAACGGAAACACCATATATTTT. Full variable domain (outside the CDR3, taken from reference TRBV29-1 and TRBJ1-3): SAVISQKPSRDICQRGTSLTIQCQVDSQVTMMFWYRQQPGQSLTLIATANQGSEATYESGFVIDKFPISRPNLTFSTLTVSNMSPEDSSIYLCSVDGGNGNTIYFGEGSWLTVV.

The sample holds many counts of this clonotype. The chain has TRBV27 and TRBJ2-5; D might be TRBD2 (5 bases). The CDR3 runs to 14 residues. CDR1 is MNHEY, CDR2 SMNVEV, per germline (reference sequence). V was trimmed by 6 bases and J by 5 bases, leaving 16 bases between them. The chain's CDR3 is CASSTTGFTETQYF. CDR3 in DNA: TGTGCCAGCAGCACGACGGGGTTCACGGAGACCCAGTACTTC.

This clonotype appeared a few times. The rearrangement links TRBV5-1 to TRBJ1-1; possible D gene TRBD1, 5 bases. The germline CDR1 and CDR2 sequences are SGHRS and YFSETQ. V dropped 4 bases and J dropped 0 bases, with 13 bases sitting between them. CDR3 length: 15 amino acids. The CDR3 sequence is CASSEGTGLNTEAFF. The CDR3 DNA reads as TGCGCCAGCAGCGAAGGGACCGGGTTGAACACTGAAGCTTTCTTT.

The chain uses TRBV30 and TRBJ2-1; TRBD2 is a possible D gene (5 bases). Germline V CDR1 and CDR2: GTSNPN, SVGIG (reference sequence). The ends were cut back, 2 bases at V and 0 bases at J, with 14 bases in the middle. This CDR3 has 16 residues. The CDR3 here is CAWSQWTLSSYNEQFF. The CDR3, as DNA: TGTGCCTGGAGTCAGTGGACTCTTAGCTCCTACAATGAGCAGTTCTTC.

In its sample, this clonotype was seen many times. The chain has TRBV7-8 and TRBJ2-1; the D is unclear. Germline V lookup: CDR1 SGHVS, CDR2 FQNEAQ. The CDR3 is made up of 13 amino acids. Trimming stripped 0 bases from V and 6 bases from J, with 6 bases between. The CDR3, as DNA: TGTGCCAGCAGCTTAGCGGTTAGCAATGAGCAGTTCTTC. Translated, it gives CASSLAVSNEQFF.

This clonotype was found many times. Here the CDR3 reads CASSPRVNTEAFF. DNA for the CDR3: TGTGCCAGCAGCCCCAGGGTGAACACTGAAGCTTTCTTT. The J gene is TRBJ1-1, the V gene TRBV3-1, with a possible D match to TRBD1 (5 bases). The V gene's germline CDR1 is LGHDT and CDR2 YNNKEL (reference sequence). The CDR3 consists of 13 residues. Trimming stripped 4 bases from V and 0 bases from J, with 6 bases between.

This clonotype was detected many times. The gene calls are TRBV3-1 and TRBJ2-5; 8 bases are shared with TRBD2. CDR3 length equals 15 residues. The V and J ends lost 1 base and 4 bases, in that order; junction bases with no gene match: 5. CDR1 and CDR2 from the germline V gene are LGHDT and YNNKEL (reference sequence). The CDR3 spells CASSQGSSGRETQYF. The CDR3 bases are TGTGCCAGCAGCCAAGGTTCCAGCGGGAGAGAGACCCAGTACTTC.

This clonotype was recorded at least ten times. The rearrangement uses TRBV11-2 and TRBJ2-7, with a possible D match to TRBD2 (6 bases). The V end lost 5 bases, the J end lost 4 bases, and 18 bases lay between the germline ends. The CDR3 consists of 15 residues. Germline V gives CDR1 SGHAT, CDR2 FQNNGV. CDR3 sequence reads: CASSRAGVTVYEQYF. As DNA, the CDR3 is TGTGCCAGCAGCCGAGCGGGCGTAACGGTTTACGAGCAGTACTTC.

This clonotype appeared a single time. The CDR3 DNA is TGTGCCAGCAGACCAGACGCCCGAGCGGATGGCTACACCTTC. Translated: CASRPDARADGYTF. J is TRBJ1-2 and V is TRBV7-2; D uncertain. The V gene lost 6 bases and the J gene lost 6 bases, with 17 bases spanning the gap. The CDR3 has 14 amino acids. Looked up from germline, CDR1 is SGHTA and CDR2 is FQGNSA.